A selection of T cell receptor beta chains follows, all from one sample in a study of blood T cells in healthy people across ages. TCRdb processed the 5' RACE reads anew with MiXCR; each CDR3 protein has one entry. The sample records hundreds of thousands of distinct CDR3 sequences, 32% being singletons. The specimen was blood. Every receptor here comes from a woman aged 80 or older in good health. Both conserved end residues are part of each CDR3. D genes are given only for firm matches. Clone size is not always given. Where it is, it says once, few, many or a class for expanded clones.

V gene	clone size	D gene	J gene	CDR3 protein	CDR3 DNA
TRBV10-3	many	NA	TRBJ2-7	CAISVTVYEQYF	TGTGCCATCAGTGTCACAGTTTACGAGCAGTACTTC
TRBV5-1	many	NA	TRBJ2-3	CASSGGVDTQYF	TGTGCCAGCAGCGGAGGAGTGGATACGCAGTATTTT
TRBV11-2	few	NA	TRBJ1-1	CASSLDLFAGEAFF	TGTGCCAGCAGCTTAGATTTGTTCGCAGGGGAAGCTTTCTTT
TRBV27	NA	NA	TRBJ1-2	CASRSGLGVVGYTF	TGTGCCAGCAGGTCAGGTCTCGGGGTCGTCGGCTACACCTTC
TRBV4-2	many	NA	TRBJ1-6	CASSQERGSSSPLHF	TGTGCCAGCAGCCAAGAGAGAGGAAGCTCCTCACCCCTCCACTTT
TRBV7-9	once	TRBD1	TRBJ2-7	CASSSGTGFEVDEQYF	TGTGCCAGCAGCTCCGGGACAGGTTTCGAGGTGGACGAGCAGTACTTC
TRBV7-9	many	TRBD2	TRBJ2-1	CASSPRLLAGVYNEQFF	TGTGCCAGCAGCCCTAGGCTTCTAGCGGGGGTATACAATGAGCAGTTCTTC
TRBV12-3/TRBV12-4	NA	NA	TRBJ2-3	CASSWRTVSTDTQYF	TGTGCCAGCAGTTGGCGGACAGTGAGCACAGATACGCAGTATTTT
TRBV6-5	many	TRBD1	TRBJ2-1	CASSPRTGGFSNEQFF	TGTGCCAGCAGTCCCCGAACAGGGGGATTTAGCAATGAGCAGTTCTTC
TRBV20-1	NA	TRBD2	TRBJ2-3	CSASEGLAGNTQYF	TGCAGTGCTAGCGAGGGACTAGCGGGAAATACGCAGTATTTT
TRBV20-1	NA	NA	TRBJ1-4	CSARKLLAAGEKRFF	TGCAGTGCTAGAAAGCTACTCGCTGCGGGTGAAAAACGGTTTTTT
TRBV20-1	few	NA	TRBJ2-5	CSARVTVGETQYF	TGCAGTGCTAGAGTTACGGTAGGGGAGACCCAGTACTTC
TRBV28	many	NA	TRBJ2-3	CASTDAGGGTDTQYF	TGTGCCAGCACCGACGCGGGCGGGGGCACAGATACGCAGTATTTT
TRBV7-2	NA	NA	TRBJ2-5	CASSLTWNEQYF	TGTGCCAGCAGCTTAACGTGGAATGAGCAGTACTTC
TRBV20-1	many	NA	TRBJ2-1	CSATTGLYNEQFF	TGCAGTGCAACTACTGGACTTTACAATGAGCAGTTCTTC
TRBV3-1	NA	TRBD1	TRBJ2-7	CASSQTTGGADEQYF	TGTGCCAGCAGCCAGACCACAGGGGGCGCGGACGAGCAGTACTTC
TRBV7-2	many	NA	TRBJ2-7	CASRRGQGTYEQYF	TGTGCCAGCAGGCGAGGCCAGGGTACGTACGAGCAGTACTTC
TRBV5-1	many	TRBD1	TRBJ1-5	CASSLAPGGPGQPQHF	TGCGCCAGCAGCTTGGCCCCAGGGGGCCCTGGTCAGCCCCAGCATTTT
TRBV4-3	many	TRBD1	TRBJ1-2	CASSQEQGGGYTF	TGCGCCAGCAGCCAAGAACAGGGGGGAGGCTACACCTTC
TRBV9	few	TRBD1	TRBJ1-5	CASSSGTGQGQPQHF	TGTGCCAGCAGCTCCGGGACAGGGCAAGGTCAGCCCCAGCATTTT
TRBV7-9	many	TRBD2	TRBJ2-3	CASSLDGGTDTQYF	TGTGCCAGCAGCTTAGACGGGGGGACAGATACGCAGTATTTT
TRBV30	many	NA	TRBJ1-2	CAWFNWGAARYTF	TGTGCCTGGTTCAATTGGGGAGCAGCACGCTACACCTTC
TRBV20-1	many	TRBD2	TRBJ2-5	CSANRLAGGRETQYF	TGCAGTGCTAACCGACTAGCGGGGGGCAGGGAGACCCAGTACTTC
TRBV5-1	once	NA	TRBJ2-1	CASSLSPAGLEQFF	TGCGCCAGCAGCTTAAGCCCCGCAGGGTTAGAGCAGTTCTTC
TRBV5-6	many	NA	TRBJ2-7	CASSLQRETYEQYF	TGTGCCAGCAGCCTGCAAAGGGAAACCTACGAGCAGTACTTC
TRBV15	few	TRBD1	TRBJ1-5	CATSSGQGRQPQHF	TGTGCCACCAGCAGCGGACAGGGGCGGCAGCCCCAGCATTTT
TRBV6-1	few	NA	TRBJ2-2	CATQPGPVTGELFF	TGTGCCACTCAACCGGGACCCGTCACCGGGGAGCTGTTTTTT
TRBV27	NA	NA	TRBJ2-7	CASSFMRTSYEQYF	TGTGCCAGCAGTTTTATGCGGACCTCCTACGAGCAGTACTTC
TRBV5-6	NA	NA	TRBJ1-5	CASSFVGQPQHF	TGTGCCAGCAGCTTTGTCGGTCAGCCCCAGCATTTT
TRBV20-1	few	NA	TRBJ1-2	CSARDGVGSASQLRGYTF	TGCAGTGCTAGAGATGGGGTTGGGTCGGCGTCACAACTACGGGGCTACACCTTC
TRBV27	many	TRBD2	TRBJ2-7	CASSFFGTSGGYEQYF	TGTGCCAGCAGTTTTTTCGGGACTAGCGGGGGGTACGAGCAGTACTTC
TRBV10-3	NA	NA	TRBJ1-3	CAISEPTGLLSGNTIYF	TGTGCCATCAGTGAACCTACGGGCCTCCTCTCTGGAAACACCATATATTTT
TRBV29-1	once	NA	TRBJ2-1	CSVAIWDNYNEQFF	TGCAGCGTCGCTATCTGGGACAACTACAATGAGCAGTTCTTC
TRBV7-2	many	TRBD2	TRBJ2-7	CASSLTAGGREQYF	TGTGCCAGCAGCTTAACGGCGGGGGGGCGCGAGCAGTACTTC
TRBV5-1	NA	TRBD1	TRBJ1-1	CASSRGTGRTEAFF	TGCGCCAGCAGCCGAGGGACAGGGCGCACTGAAGCTTTCTTT
TRBV4-1	NA	NA	TRBJ2-7	CASSQWTASDEQYF	TGCGCCAGCAGCCAGTGGACTGCTTCCGACGAGCAGTACTTC
TRBV20-1	NA	NA	TRBJ1-1	CSASRTANTEAFF	TGCAGTGCTAGCAGGACCGCGAACACTGAAGCTTTCTTT
TRBV5-4	few	NA	TRBJ2-7	CASSTPTGEQYF	TGTGCCAGCTCGACACCTACAGGCGAGCAGTACTTC
TRBV20-1	many	TRBD2	TRBJ2-1	CSARPSGRSYNEQFF	TGCAGTGCTAGACCTAGCGGGCGCTCCTACAATGAGCAGTTCTTC
TRBV10-3	few	NA	TRBJ2-7	CAISAESYEQYF	TGTGCCATCAGTGCCGAGAGTTACGAGCAGTACTTC
TRBV28	NA	NA	TRBJ1-1	CASRASSGLNTEAFF	TGTGCCAGCAGAGCCTCGTCGGGTCTGAACACTGAAGCTTTCTTT
TRBV3-1	many	NA	TRBJ2-5	CASSQSGGGHQETQYF	TGTGCCAGCAGCCAGTCGGGAGGGGGCCACCAAGAGACCCAGTACTTC
TRBV7-9	NA	TRBD2	TRBJ2-7	CASSFTSGGHYNEQYF	TGTGCCAGCAGCTTTACTAGCGGGGGCCACTACAATGAGCAGTACTTC
TRBV4-2	once	NA	TRBJ2-3	CASSPPRGTSNTDTQYF	TGTGCCAGCAGCCCTCCAAGAGGGACGTCTAACACAGATACGCAGTATTTT
TRBV6-5	NA	TRBD1	TRBJ2-3	CASSPGRGRKDTQYF	TGTGCCAGCAGCCCGGGCAGGGGGCGCAAAGATACGCAGTATTTT
TRBV7-9	NA	NA	TRBJ2-7	CASSQGRAQETRYF	TGCGCCAGCAGCCAAGGCAGGGCCCAGGAGACCCGGTACTTC
TRBV4-2	NA	TRBD1	TRBJ1-1	CASSQESTGVNTEAFF	TGTGCCAGCAGCCAAGAATCGACAGGGGTGAACACTGAAGCTTTCTTT